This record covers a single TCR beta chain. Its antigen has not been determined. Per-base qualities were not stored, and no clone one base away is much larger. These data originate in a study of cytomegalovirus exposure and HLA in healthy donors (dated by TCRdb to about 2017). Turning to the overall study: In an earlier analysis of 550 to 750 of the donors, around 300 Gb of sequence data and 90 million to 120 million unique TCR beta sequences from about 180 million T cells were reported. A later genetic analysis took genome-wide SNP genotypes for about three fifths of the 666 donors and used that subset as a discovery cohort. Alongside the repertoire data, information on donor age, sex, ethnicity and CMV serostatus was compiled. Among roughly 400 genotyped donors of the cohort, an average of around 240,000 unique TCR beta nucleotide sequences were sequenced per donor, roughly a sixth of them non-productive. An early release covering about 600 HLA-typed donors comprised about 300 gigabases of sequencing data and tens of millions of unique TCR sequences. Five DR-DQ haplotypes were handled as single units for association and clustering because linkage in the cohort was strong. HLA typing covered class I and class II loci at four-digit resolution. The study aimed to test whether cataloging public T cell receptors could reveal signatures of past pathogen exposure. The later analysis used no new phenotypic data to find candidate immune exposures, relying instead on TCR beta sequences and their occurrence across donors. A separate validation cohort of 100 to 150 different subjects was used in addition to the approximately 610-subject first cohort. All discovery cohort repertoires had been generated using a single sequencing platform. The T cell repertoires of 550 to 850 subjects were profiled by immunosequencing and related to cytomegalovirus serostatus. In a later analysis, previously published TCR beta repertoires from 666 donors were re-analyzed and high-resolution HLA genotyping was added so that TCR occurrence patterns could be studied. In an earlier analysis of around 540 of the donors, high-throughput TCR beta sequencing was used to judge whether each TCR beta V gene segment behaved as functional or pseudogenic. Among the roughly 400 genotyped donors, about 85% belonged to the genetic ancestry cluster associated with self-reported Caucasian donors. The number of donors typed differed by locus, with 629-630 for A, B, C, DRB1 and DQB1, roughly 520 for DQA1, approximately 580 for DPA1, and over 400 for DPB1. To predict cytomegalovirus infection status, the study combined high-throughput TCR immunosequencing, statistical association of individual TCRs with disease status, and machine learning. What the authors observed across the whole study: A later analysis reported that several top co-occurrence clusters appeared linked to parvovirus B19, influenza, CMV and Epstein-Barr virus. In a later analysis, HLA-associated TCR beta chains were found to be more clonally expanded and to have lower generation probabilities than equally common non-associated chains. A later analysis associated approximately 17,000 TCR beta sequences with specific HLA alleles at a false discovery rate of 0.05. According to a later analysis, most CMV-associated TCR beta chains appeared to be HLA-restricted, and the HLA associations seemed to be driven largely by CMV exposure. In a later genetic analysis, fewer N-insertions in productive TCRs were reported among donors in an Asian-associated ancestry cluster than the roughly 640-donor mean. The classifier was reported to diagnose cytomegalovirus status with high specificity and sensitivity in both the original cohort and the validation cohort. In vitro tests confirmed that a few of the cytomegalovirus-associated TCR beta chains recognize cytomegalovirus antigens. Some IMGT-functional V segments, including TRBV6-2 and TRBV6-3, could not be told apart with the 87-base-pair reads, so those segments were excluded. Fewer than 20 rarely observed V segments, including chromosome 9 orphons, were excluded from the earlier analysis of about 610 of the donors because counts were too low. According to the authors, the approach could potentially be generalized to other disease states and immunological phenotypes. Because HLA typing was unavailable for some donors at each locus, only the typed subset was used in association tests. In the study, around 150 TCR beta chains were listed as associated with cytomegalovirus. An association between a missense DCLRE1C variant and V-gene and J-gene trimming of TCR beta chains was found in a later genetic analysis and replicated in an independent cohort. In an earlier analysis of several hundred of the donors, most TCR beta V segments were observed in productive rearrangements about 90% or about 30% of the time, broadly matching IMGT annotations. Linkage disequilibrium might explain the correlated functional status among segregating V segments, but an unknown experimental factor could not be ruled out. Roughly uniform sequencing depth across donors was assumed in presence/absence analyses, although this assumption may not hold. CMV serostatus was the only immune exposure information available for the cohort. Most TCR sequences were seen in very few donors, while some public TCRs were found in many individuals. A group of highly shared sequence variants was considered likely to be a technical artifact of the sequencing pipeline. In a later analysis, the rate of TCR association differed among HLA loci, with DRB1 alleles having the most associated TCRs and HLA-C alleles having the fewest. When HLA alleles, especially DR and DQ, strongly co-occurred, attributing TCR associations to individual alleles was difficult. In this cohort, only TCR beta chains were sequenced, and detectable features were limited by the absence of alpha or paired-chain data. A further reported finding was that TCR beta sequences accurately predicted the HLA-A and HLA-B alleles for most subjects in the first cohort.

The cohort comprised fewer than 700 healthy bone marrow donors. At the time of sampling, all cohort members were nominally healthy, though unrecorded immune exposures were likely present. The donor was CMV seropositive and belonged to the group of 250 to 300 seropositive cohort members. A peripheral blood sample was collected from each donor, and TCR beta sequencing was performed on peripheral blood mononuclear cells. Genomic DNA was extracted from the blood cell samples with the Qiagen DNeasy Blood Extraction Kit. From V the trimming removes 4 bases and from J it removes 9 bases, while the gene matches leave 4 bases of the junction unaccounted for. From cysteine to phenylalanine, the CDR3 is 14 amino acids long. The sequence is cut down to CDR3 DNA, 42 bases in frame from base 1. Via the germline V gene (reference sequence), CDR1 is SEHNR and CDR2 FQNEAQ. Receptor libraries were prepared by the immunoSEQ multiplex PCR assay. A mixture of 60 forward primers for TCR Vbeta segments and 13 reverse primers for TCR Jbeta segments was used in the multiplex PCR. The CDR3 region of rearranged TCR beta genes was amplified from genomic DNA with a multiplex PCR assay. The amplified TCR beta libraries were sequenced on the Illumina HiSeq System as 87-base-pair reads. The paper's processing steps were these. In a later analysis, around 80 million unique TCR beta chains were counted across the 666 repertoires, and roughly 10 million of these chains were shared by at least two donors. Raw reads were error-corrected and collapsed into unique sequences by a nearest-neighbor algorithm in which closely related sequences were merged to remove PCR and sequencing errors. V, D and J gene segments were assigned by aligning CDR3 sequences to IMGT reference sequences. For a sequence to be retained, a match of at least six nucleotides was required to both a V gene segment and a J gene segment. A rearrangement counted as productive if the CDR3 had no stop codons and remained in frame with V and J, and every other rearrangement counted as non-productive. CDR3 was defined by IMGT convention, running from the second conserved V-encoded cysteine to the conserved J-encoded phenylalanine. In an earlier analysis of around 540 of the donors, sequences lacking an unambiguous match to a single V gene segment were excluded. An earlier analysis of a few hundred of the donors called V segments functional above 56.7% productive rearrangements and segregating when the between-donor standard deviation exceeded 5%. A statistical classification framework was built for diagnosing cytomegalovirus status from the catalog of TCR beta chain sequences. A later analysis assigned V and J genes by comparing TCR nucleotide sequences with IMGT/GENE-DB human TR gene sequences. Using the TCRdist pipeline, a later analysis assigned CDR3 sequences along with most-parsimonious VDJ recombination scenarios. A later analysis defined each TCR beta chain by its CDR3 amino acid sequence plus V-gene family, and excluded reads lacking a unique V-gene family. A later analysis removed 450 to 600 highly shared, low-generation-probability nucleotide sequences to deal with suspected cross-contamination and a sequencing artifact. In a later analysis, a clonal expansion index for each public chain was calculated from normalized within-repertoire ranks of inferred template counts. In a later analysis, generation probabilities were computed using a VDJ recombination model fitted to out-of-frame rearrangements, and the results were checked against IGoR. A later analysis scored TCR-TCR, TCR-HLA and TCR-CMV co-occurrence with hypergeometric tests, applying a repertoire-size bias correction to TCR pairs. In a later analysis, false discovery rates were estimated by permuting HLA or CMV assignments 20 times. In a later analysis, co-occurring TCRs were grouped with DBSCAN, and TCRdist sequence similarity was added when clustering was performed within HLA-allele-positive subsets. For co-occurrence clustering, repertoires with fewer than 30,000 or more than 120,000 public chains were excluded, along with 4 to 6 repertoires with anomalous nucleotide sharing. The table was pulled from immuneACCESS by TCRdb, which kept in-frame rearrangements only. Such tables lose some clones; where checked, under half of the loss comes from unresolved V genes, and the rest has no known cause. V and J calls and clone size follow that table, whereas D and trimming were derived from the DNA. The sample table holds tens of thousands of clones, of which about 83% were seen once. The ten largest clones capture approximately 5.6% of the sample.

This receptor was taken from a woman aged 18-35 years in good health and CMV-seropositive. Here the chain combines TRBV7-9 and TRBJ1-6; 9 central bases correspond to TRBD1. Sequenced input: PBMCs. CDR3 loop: CASSSRDRASPLHF. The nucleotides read TGTGCCAGCAGCTCCCGGGACAGGGCTTCACCCCTCCACTTT.